This TCR beta chain emerged from a study of neurological immune-mediated disorders. This CDR3 comprises 13 residues. CDR1 SQVTM and CDR2 ANQGSEA come from the germline V gene. The ends were cut back, 4 bases at V and 7 bases at J, with 16 bases in the middle. This clonotype was seen at least ten times. From the 5' RACE reads, TCRdb called clonotypes with MiXCR, one entry per CDR3 protein. The table lists approximately 60,000 distinct CDR3 sequences, around 3.5% of them singletons, with 3.1% in the top ten. Sequencing was carried out using PBMCs. The clonotype originates from a woman aged 25 to 39 with multiple sclerosis. The chain uses TRBV29-1 and TRBJ1-2, with D perhaps matching TRBD1 (5 bases). CDR3: CSVVGGGEGGYTF. The CDR3 DNA reads as TGCAGCGTTGTAGGTGGAGGGGAGGGTGGCTACACCTTC.